These 26 T cell receptor beta chains were all obtained from the same sample, sequenced in a study of T cells in Graves' hyperthyroidism and ophthalmopathy. Researchers amplified the TCR beta CDR3 regions from RNA transcripts. During a first-round RT-PCR of the TCR CDR3, the HTBI primer set was used. TCRdb fed the multiplex PCR reads into MiXCR, producing one record per CDR3 protein. The sample consists of a few hundred thousand distinct CDR3 sequences, roughly an eighth of them appearing once. Sequencing was done on a sample of blood. The receptors were gathered from a woman aged 18 to 35 with Graves' hyperthyroidism.

The rearrangement uses TRBV4-1 and TRBJ1-1; D remains unclear. Germline V gives CDR1 MGHRA, CDR2 YSYEKL. V shed 3 bases and J shed 1 base, with 9 bases lying between them. The CDR3 runs 14 residues. CDR3 coding DNA: TGCGCCAGCAGCCAGGGCCCACCGAACACTGAAGCTTTCTTT. The encoded protein is CASSQGPPNTEAFF.

In this sample, this clonotype turned up many times. The gene calls are TRBV2 and TRBJ2-5; unclear D gene. CDR1 is SNHLY, CDR2 FYNNEI, per germline. The CDR3 covers 13 residues. The V and J ends lost 4 bases and 9 bases respectively, with 15 bases between them. The CDR3 region has the DNA TGTGCCAGCAGTGGTGATAAACGCAGTGCCCAGTACTTC. This gives the protein CASSGDKRSAQYF. Together with reference TRBV2 and TRBJ2-5, the CDR3 gives the full variable domain: EPEVTQTPSHQVTQMGQEVILRCVPISNHLYFYWYRQILGQKVEFLVSFYNNEISEKSEIFDDQFSVERPDGSNFTLKIRSTKLEDSAMYFCASSGDKRSAQYFGPGTRLLVL.

V is TRBV12-3 or TRBV12-4 and J is TRBJ2-1, with 8 bases aligning to TRBD2. J lost 8 bases, V lost 0 bases, and 3 bases had no gene match. The CDR3 length is 14 residues. The CDR3 loop is CASSLAGTRDEQFF. For the CDR3, the DNA is TGTGCCAGCAGTTTAGCTGGGACTAGGGATGAGCAGTTCTTC.

The table lists this clonotype with many counts. V and J are TRBV29-1 and TRBJ1-1; the match to TRBD1 covers 7 bases. The ends lost 7 bases at V and 0 bases at J; junction bases unmatched: 8. CDR1 is SQVTM, CDR2 ANQGSEA, per germline. This CDR3 contains 14 residues. The CDR3 loop is CSAHRTGMNTEAFF. The CDR3 DNA reads as TGCAGCGCCCACAGGACAGGAATGAACACTGAAGCTTTCTTT.

This clonotype was recorded many times. This sequence joins TRBV18 and TRBJ2-3, with D unresolved. The germline V and J ends were trimmed by 2 bases and 0 bases, with 12 bases remaining between them. CDR1 is KGHSH and CDR2 is LQKENI in the germline V gene. The CDR3 is made up of 16 amino acids. CDR3 sequence: CASSPNKARSTDTQYF. Here the CDR3 DNA reads TGTGCCAGCTCACCAAATAAAGCGCGTAGCACAGATACGCAGTATTTT.

Many counts were recorded for this clonotype. J is TRBJ1-2 and V is TRBV30; D is unresolved. The CDR3 extends over 12 amino acids. Germline CDR1 and CDR2: GTSNPN and SVGIG (reference sequence). With 1 base removed from V and 0 bases from J, the gap between germline ends came to 3 bases. The CDR3 nucleotides read TGTGCCTGGAGTGAAGCTAACTATGGCTACACCTTC. Its protein is CAWSEANYGYTF.

This clonotype turned up a few times. The chain links TRBV20-1 to TRBJ2-5; D gene uncertain. The CDR3 totals 12 residues. Germline-derived CDR1 and CDR2 are DFQATT and SNEGSKA (reference sequence). V was clipped by 5 bases and J by 1 base, with 8 bases between them. The CDR3 region has the DNA TGCAGTGCTCAAAGTGGCCAAGAGACCCAGTACTTC. This codes for CSAQSGQETQYF.

The rearrangement uses TRBV4-2 and TRBJ2-3, with D perhaps matching TRBD1 or TRBD2 (5 bases each). The CDR3 loop spans 16 amino acids. Deletions cut 5 bases from V and 0 bases from J, with 15 bases between. Germline V gives CDR1 LGHNA, CDR2 YNFKEQ. The CDR3 loop reads CASSLWGRSSTDTQYF. The CDR3 DNA is TGTGCCAGCAGCTTATGGGGGAGATCTAGCACAGATACGCAGTATTTT.

This clonotype was observed a handful of times. The V gene is TRBV9, the J gene TRBJ2-2, with a tentative D call TRBD2 (7 bases). The V gene's germline CDR1 is SGDLS and CDR2 YYNGEE. The CDR3 has 17 amino acids. The ends were cut back, 0 bases at V and 3 bases at J, with 15 bases in the middle. The DNA for the CDR3 is TGTGCCAGCAGCGTAGGGGGGGGGCTAGCGGACACCGGGGAGCTGTTTTTT. As protein: CASSVGGGLADTGELFF.

This clonotype was observed many times. J is TRBJ2-7 and V is TRBV28; 14 bases fit TRBD2. The CDR3 extends over 17 amino acids. V was clipped by 2 bases and J by 3 bases; unmatched bases: 6. Germline lookup yields CDR1 MDHEN and CDR2 SYDVKM. CDR3 nucleotide sequence: TGTGCCAGCAGTTTAGGGACTAGCGGGAGCTTCTTCTACGAGCAGTACTTC. Its protein product is CASSLGTSGSFFYEQYF.

In its sample, this clonotype was seen many times. The chain has TRBV6-1 and TRBJ1-2, with D perhaps TRBD1 (5 bases). V was shortened by 4 bases and J by 4 bases, with 10 bases between the two germline ends. CDR1 and CDR2 from the germline V gene are MNHNS and SASEGT. CDR3 length: 13 amino acids. The CDR3 bases are TGTGCCAGCAGTGGACGACAGTTCTATGGCTACACCTTC. Translated: CASSGRQFYGYTF.

This clonotype has at least ten counts. The genes are TRBV2 and TRBJ1-6; D is ambiguous. The CDR3 totals 16 residues. Germline CDR1 and CDR2: SNHLY and FYNNEI. V was shortened by 2 bases and J by 0 bases, with 8 bases between the two germline ends. DNA for the CDR3: TGTGCCAGCAGTGAACGAGTGAGCTCCTATAATTCACCCCTCCACTTT. It translates to CASSERVSSYNSPLHF.

Many counts were recorded for this clonotype. The rearrangement uses TRBV3-1 and TRBJ1-1; 8 bases map to TRBD1. Per the germline V gene, CDR1 is LGHDT and CDR2 is YNNKEL (reference sequence). There are 16 residues in the CDR3. With 4 bases clipped from V and 5 bases from J, the junction kept 12 bases outside the gene matches. The CDR3 loop is CASSPQAGRGPTEAFF. As DNA, the CDR3 is TGTGCCAGCAGCCCCCAAGCGGGCAGGGGGCCGACTGAAGCTTTCTTT.

This chain links TRBV20-1 with TRBJ2-1, with TRBD1 matching over 8 bases. CDR1 and CDR2 (germline): DFQATT, SNEGSKA (reference sequence). The CDR3 spans 15 residues. J gave up 8 bases and V 6 bases, and 15 bases lay outside the gene matches. The CDR3 here is CSAAPPGQEIHEQFF. DNA of the CDR3: TGCAGTGCCGCTCCCCCGGGACAGGAGATACATGAGCAGTTCTTC.

This clonotype was seen only a few times. The chain is built from TRBV6-2 or TRBV6-3 and TRBJ1-1; D uncertain. This CDR3 is built from 15 residues. Germline lookup yields CDR1 MNHEY and CDR2 SVGEGT. V was cut by 8 bases and J by 2 bases, with 18 bases left in between. The CDR3 spells CASSPVIISNTEAFF. CDR3 coding DNA: TGTGCCAGCTCTCCTGTAATAATTTCTAACACTGAAGCTTTCTTT.

This clonotype appeared many times. CDR3 nucleotides: TGCGCCAGCAGTGAAGTTGCAGGGTCCGGGGAGCTGTTTTTT. Translated, it gives CASSEVAGSGELFF. V is TRBV10-2 and J is TRBJ2-2, with a weak D call TRBD1 (5 bases). The CDR3 length is 14 residues. V lost 3 bases and J lost 6, with 11 bases in between. The germline V gene encodes CDR1 WSHSY and CDR2 SAAADI.

This clonotype occurred many times. The V gene is TRBV12-3 or TRBV12-4, the J gene TRBJ1-4; no clear D. Trimming cost V 7 bases and J 5 bases, with 11 bases left between them. CDR3 length equals 13 residues. The CDR3 nucleotides read TGTGCCAGCACTAACCAGGAAAATGAAAAACTGTTTTTT. Translation: CASTNQENEKLFF.

This clonotype was counted ten times or more. This chain connects TRBV18 to TRBJ2-1; TRBD2 matches at 7 bases. V lost 3 bases and J lost 6; bases outside the gene matches: 2. Per germline, CDR1 KGHSH and CDR2 LQKENI. The CDR3 is 13 residues long. Here the CDR3 reads CASSPGLRNEQFF. The CDR3 DNA sequence: TGTGCCAGCTCACCGGGACTACGCAATGAGCAGTTCTTC.

This clonotype was seen at least ten times. The chain links TRBV11-2 to TRBJ2-7; 7 nucleotides match TRBD1. The germline gives CDR1 SGHAT, CDR2 FQNNGV. The trim removed 0 bases at V and 2 bases at J, leaving 4 bases unmatched. This CDR3 has 15 amino acids. Here the CDR3 reads CASSLDSRGPYEQYF. CDR3 in DNA: TGTGCCAGCAGCTTAGACTCTAGGGGGCCCTACGAGCAGTACTTC.

Concerning this clonotype: A much larger clone differs by one base, so this may be a read error. This is likely a read error, given that the CDR3 carries no conserved phenylalanine or tryptophan at its end. The chain recombines TRBV3-1 with TRBJ1-6; D not certain. The CDR3 runs 13 residues. V was clipped by 1 base and J by 7 bases, with 5 bases between them. In germline, CDR1 is LGHDT, CDR2 YNNKEL (reference sequence). The CDR3 protein is CASSQGPNSPLHS. The DNA for the CDR3 is TGTGCCAGCAGCCAAGGACCCAATTCACCCCTCCACTCT.

In this sample, this clonotype turned up many times. This chain links TRBV5-1 with TRBJ2-1, with D uncertain. The CDR3 runs to 14 residues. Germline lookup yields CDR1 SGHRS and CDR2 YFSETQ. V was clipped by 5 bases and J by 1 base, with 10 bases between them. The CDR3 DNA is TGCGCCAGCAGGGGTAGGGATTCCTACAATGAGCAGTTCTTC. This sequence encodes CASRGRDSYNEQFF.

This clonotype was picked up many times. The chain has TRBV9 and TRBJ1-1, with a weak D call TRBD1 (5 bases). Germline loops: CDR1 SGDLS, CDR2 YYNGEE. This CDR3 is 15 amino acids long. V was shortened by 0 bases and J by 5 bases, with 14 bases between the two germline ends. As DNA, the CDR3 is TGTGCCAGCAGCGTAGGGGCAGGGAGTAGGACTGAAGCTTTCTTT. Its protein product is CASSVGAGSRTEAFF.

This clonotype has a single count. This chain connects TRBV6-1 to TRBJ2-7; no clear D gene. The V and J ends lost 5 bases and 3 bases respectively, with 14 bases between them. The CDR3 runs to 14 residues. CDR1 is MNHNS and CDR2 is SASEGT in the germline V gene. The CDR3 sequence is CASSPRAGLYEQYF. In nucleotides, the CDR3 is TGTGCCAGCAGTCCCCGGGCAGGCCTCTACGAGCAGTACTTC.

Ten or more counts support this clonotype. The CDR3 DNA reads TGCGCCAGCAGCTTGGCCCTAGCGGGAGGACCGCAAGAGACCCAGTACTTC. This codes for CASSLALAGGPQETQYF. V is TRBV5-1 and J is TRBJ2-5, with 11 bases matching TRBD2. The length of the CDR3 is 17 residues. The germline CDR1 and CDR2 sequences are SGHRS and YFSETQ. The junction had 6 bases not matched to a gene; V was cut back by 0 bases and J by 2 bases. The full variable domain, rest sourced from reference TRBV5-1 and TRBJ2-5, is KAGVTQTPRYLIKTRGQQVTLSCSPISGHRSVSWYQQTPGQGLQFLFEYFSETQRNKGNFPGRFSGRQFSNSRSEMNVSTLELGDSALYLCASSLALAGGPQETQYFGPGTRLLVL.

This clonotype has more than one count but fewer than ten. V gene TRBV7-9 combines with J gene TRBJ2-7, with D perhaps given as TRBD1 or TRBD2 (6 bases each). Germline CDR1 reads SEHNR; CDR2 reads FQNEAQ (reference sequence). The CDR3 loop spans 18 amino acids. Deletions cut 5 bases from V and 2 bases from J, with 25 bases between. CDR3 amino acids: CASSQTMGRTATAYEQYF. The CDR3, as DNA: TGTGCCAGCAGCCAGACTATGGGGAGGACAGCAACGGCCTACGAGCAGTACTTC.

This clonotype turned up a few times. The chain links TRBV27 to TRBJ2-7, with a possible D match to TRBD2 (7 bases). Germline loops: CDR1 MNHEY, CDR2 SMNVEV (reference sequence). CDR3 length equals 15 residues. V lost 2 bases to trimming and J lost 1 base, with 12 bases between them. The CDR3 here is CASSLARGGSYEQYF. DNA for the CDR3: TGTGCCAGCAGTTTAGCGAGGGGGGGTTCCTACGAGCAGTACTTC.